Given below is one T cell receptor (beta chain) in context. This clonotype was recorded at least ten times. The antigen it recognizes is unknown. Base qualities are missing; no much larger clone stands one base away. Starting from about 400 ng RNA, TCR libraries were constructed with the Immunoverse kit using molecular barcoded adaptors that cover the alpha/delta and beta/gamma chains. TCR library preparation was performed with the same RNA that was used for transcriptome sequencing. TCR libraries were sequenced on an Illumina HiSeq 4000 with 2 x 150 cycles. Per the authors' processing: TCR reads were aligned to human V, D, J and C references and assembled into CDR3 clonotypes with MiXCR, including quality filtering and error correction. The tcR package in R was used for analysis of clonotype counts and gene usage diversity. Raw mapping reads were checked after the RNA-seq reads had been mapped by STAR aligner version 2.5.3a onto the human GRCh37 genome. To test the effect of sequencing depth on detected clonotypes, IR-seq fastq files were randomly downsampled using Seqtk 1.3. TCRdb handled the public reads itself, with Q25 trimming in fastp and clone calling in MiXCR, and kept productive beta chains. Rows merge per CDR3 protein into single entries with the most common DNA and genes. These V and J calls derive from TCRdb rather than the authors' analysis. The sample table contains some 43,000 distinct CDR3 sequences; only one count was recorded for 10% to 15% of them. 30% of the sample belongs to the ten largest clones.

Every patient had bone marrow sampled at the time of active disease. Isolation of bone marrow mononuclear cells was performed by Ficoll-Hypaque density gradient centrifugation. Myeloma plasma cells were removed and CD138-negative cells were obtained by negative selection following labeling with CD138 magnetic microbeads on a MACS separator. Flow cytometry on an Attune NxT with CD138 antibodies was used to check the purity of the isolated cells. Total RNA was extracted using TRIzol reagent and was quantified on a NanoDrop spectrophotometer. For each patient, paired RNA-seq and IR-seq were run on the CD138-negative bone marrow sample from that patient. The V end gives up 0 bases and the J end 5 bases, leaving 9 bases in the junction not matched to a gene. Reading from cysteine to phenylalanine, the CDR3 counts 16 amino acids. Only the CDR3 part of the read is kept: 48 bases, read in frame from the first base. CDR1 DFQATT and CDR2 SNEGSKA were looked up in the germline V gene (reference sequence).

The source of the sample is a study of read filtering for tumor transcriptome and immune sequencing (TCRdb year 2020). In the study overall: The cohort had roughly 18 male and 11 to 15 female patients with a mean age of roughly 62 years, ranging from roughly 40 to 90. One of the main goals was to work out a read-filtering strategy for immune repertoire data, in particular whether clonotypes backed by only a single read should be removed. The study compared TCR repertoires from targeted immune repertoire sequencing and bulk whole-transcriptome sequencing run on the same bone marrow samples. Whole-transcriptome libraries were prepared with the TruSeq RNA Access Library Prep Kit after DNase treatment. By revised international staging, roughly 8 patients were R-ISS I, under 20 were R-ISS II and over five were R-ISS III. Per sample, about 4.05 to 10.27 million TCR-region mapped reads were obtained with IR-seq, compared with only roughly 80 to 1,300 with RNA-seq. What the research found in general, with its limitations: The correlation between IR-seq and RNA-seq shared clonotype proportions was increased by removal of single-read clonotypes. Rather than purified T cells, the sorted CD138-negative fraction was a mixed bone marrow immune population. Single-read clonotypes made up about 81.9% of clonotypes but roughly 3.2% of total reads in IR-seq, and roughly three quarters of clonotypes and approximately 48% of reads in RNA-seq. IR-seq captured clonotypes at much higher depth and more reliably than RNA-seq, and smaller IR-seq throughput sufficed to identify most shared clonotypes.

Sequencing was carried out using a population of CD138-negative cells sorted from bone marrow. The cell subset or site label on this specimen signifies: bone marrow mononuclear cells depleted of CD138+ plasma/myeloma cells by negative magnetic selection. The chain joins TRBV20-1 to TRBJ2-7; TRBD2 lines up with 11 middle nucleotides. This TCR came from a donor at least 40 years old with multiple myeloma. The CDR3 protein sequence reads: CSARDWTTSGSHEQYF. DNA sequence: TGCAGTGCTAGAGATTGGACTACTAGCGGGAGCCACGAGCAGTACTTC.